The rows below give T cell receptor beta chains drawn from one sample of a study of blood T cell repertoires in COVID-19. Repertoires were generated with immunoSEQ multiplex PCR, while TCRdb's copy carries only in-frame clones and drops some. Of around 320,000 clones in the sample, 85% to 90% are singletons; the top ten hold more than 9.5%. Sequenced: peripheral blood. These receptors all stem from a woman in her thirties with COVID-19, enrolled during active disease. CDR3s leave out the opening cysteine and the closing phenylalanine or tryptophan. D genes are given only for firm matches.

TRBD2,TRBJ2-5,TRBV7-9,ASSSILAGALYWETQY
.,TRBJ2-3,TRBV10-1,ASSGRVEDTQY
.,TRBJ2-5,TRBV18,ASSPRSQETQY
.,TRBJ2-4,TRBV5-1,ASSLVALGGRQNIQY
.,TRBJ2-1,TRBV9,ASSVEEDEQF
TRBD2,TRBJ2-5,TRBV5-1,ASSFTSGGRETQY
.,TRBJ1-3,TRBV29-1,SVVAGNANTIY
.,TRBJ1-2,TRBV7-9,ASRGAGYGYT
.,TRBJ2-1,TRBV19,ATSEDLSSYNEQF
.,TRBJ2-2,TRBV21-1,ASSKRWNRAGELF
.,TRBJ1-2,TRBV27,ASSFRRENYGYT
.,TRBJ1-1,TRBV19,ASTPGAHDGAEAF
TRBD1,TRBJ1-6,TRBV5-1,ASSPRDSSPLH
.,TRBJ1-2,TRBV5-5,ASSLHGNYGYT
TRBD1,TRBJ1-1,TRBV7-9,ASSLKVGTGTPRNTEAF
.,TRBJ1-4,TRBV11-2,ASSFISEKLF
TRBD1,TRBJ2-7,TRBV11-2,ASSSLEGAGGEQY
.,TRBJ1-5,TRBV15,ATSKPLDSDQPQH
.,TRBJ1-2,TRBV5-1,ASSGTDSINYGYT
.,TRBJ2-7,TRBV3-1/TRBV3-2,ASRDLSSYEQY
TRBD2,TRBJ2-7,TRBV29-1,SVEDPTSGGPAYEQY
.,TRBJ2-5,TRBV10-3,AISGGGETQY
TRBD1,TRBJ2-1,TRBV18,ASSPGTGVGENEQF
TRBD1,TRBJ2-7,TRBV3-1/TRBV3-2,ASSQRTGGVYEQY
TRBD1,TRBJ1-1,TRBV15,ATSLQGLMNTEAF
.,TRBJ1-1,TRBV27,ASSRRGWTEAF
.,TRBJ1-3,TRBV9,ASSVARHNSGNTIY
TRBD2,TRBJ2-1,TRBV19,ASSSSGGAFEQF
TRBD1,TRBJ2-7,TRBV6-4,ASSEPERGQDLSYEQY
TRBD1,TRBJ2-2,TRBV6-5,ASSSDRGVGELF
TRBD1,TRBJ2-1,TRBV11-2,ASSPRQGEQF
.,TRBJ2-1,TRBV12-3/TRBV12-4,ASRTLAGAQF
.,TRBJ1-2,TRBV21-1,AKLQDSPYGYT
TRBD2,TRBJ2-5,TRBV18,ASSRRTSGGGHYQETQY
.,TRBJ2-7,TRBV2,ASSEGGAYYEQY
TRBD2,TRBJ2-5,TRBV6-4,AIPQTSGQETQY
.,TRBJ1-3,TRBV6-5,ASSYGQGLYTIY
.,TRBJ2-3,TRBV6-5,ASSRLGTDTQY
TRBD1,TRBJ2-1,TRBV19,ASSAQGALGNEQF
.,TRBJ1-6,TRBV5-1,ASTPGESGYNSPLH
.,TRBJ2-1,TRBV10-2,ASTRARAYNEQF
TRBD2,TRBJ2-1,TRBV6-5,ASSYGGVNEQF
.,TRBJ2-1,TRBV18,ASSPFAPRNEQF
.,TRBJ1-3,TRBV18,ASSETGTAGVTIY
.,TRBJ1-5,TRBV6-2/TRBV6-3,ASSYGGTWEPQH
.,TRBJ1-5,TRBV19,ASSIYGGRRQPQH
TRBD1,TRBJ2-2,TRBV29-1,SVQDRKNTGELF
.,TRBJ1-4,TRBV20-1,SASTPRVANEKLF
.,TRBJ1-5,TRBV4-1,ASSPAGWDQPQH
TRBD2,TRBJ2-2,TRBV7-9,ASSSRLAGYTGELF
TRBD1,TRBJ2-7,TRBV6-2/TRBV6-3,ASSYVGTGVYEQY
TRBD2,TRBJ2-5,TRBV13,ASSLGPGLAGGEETQY
TRBD1,TRBJ1-1,TRBV18,ASSPPNRGAEAF
TRBD2,TRBJ2-3,TRBV10-1,ASSERGLAVDTQY
TRBD1,TRBJ2-7,TRBV6-5,ASSYSTGDEQY
.,TRBJ1-3,TRBV5-4,ASSLGARGNTIY
.,TRBJ2-1,TRBV6-5,ATTSGTHYNEQF